This T cell receptor beta chain is from a study of yellow fever vaccine responses in identical twins. TCRdb re-called the RT-PCR reads through MiXCR, storing one row per CDR3 protein. The sample shows around 20,000 distinct CDR3 sequences, approximately 68% of them seen only once. V lost 3 bases to trimming and J lost 2 bases, with 9 bases between them. The germline V gene encodes CDR1 SGHTA and CDR2 FQGTGA. There are 14 residues in the CDR3. V and J are TRBV7-3 and TRBJ2-3, with no clear D. The material was T cells from blood (PBMCs), unsorted or a sorted subset (not recorded which), obtained before or after yellow fever vaccination (not recorded which). The source is a woman between 18 and 29 years old who received the yellow fever vaccine. The CDR3 spells CASSFPEYTDTQYF. In DNA form, the CDR3 reads TGTGCCAGCAGCTTCCCCGAATACACAGATACGCAGTATTTT.